This TCR beta chain emerged from a study of graft-versus-host responses after intestinal transplantation. The overall study: Multivisceral, liver-intestinal, or isolated intestinal transplants were performed in recipients.

Produced via immunoSEQ multiplex PCR; TCRdb's table is partial and in-frame only. The sample lists approximately 14,000 clones; roughly 69% were seen once. The CDR3 has 13 amino acids. The ends were cut back, 2 bases at V and 6 bases at J, with 10 bases in the middle. Germline CDR1 reads SGHNT; CDR2 reads YENEEA. Tissue from the graft was processed to free its intraepithelial and lamina propria lymphocytes. The origin of this receptor is a human patient who received an intestinal transplant, so some T cells may come from the graft donor. The input for sequencing was ileum tissue, taken almost 700 days after intestinal transplantation. The genes are TRBV11-3 and TRBJ1-1; perhaps TRBD1 as D (5 bases). This CDR3 is CASSLTGAPEAFF. CDR3 DNA: TGTGCCAGCAGCTTAACAGGTGCGCCTGAAGCTTTCTTT.